The T cell receptor beta chain under discussion was sequenced for a study of CD8+ T cells in alopecia areata. Findings and caveats of the study: With patients, TCR sharing proved less clear than in mice, a difference possibly related to HLA. It was lesional scalp, especially alopecia totalis/universalis, that showed higher clonality than normal scalp. Scalp samples also contribute reads from the resident alphabeta T cells found in normal skin.

A note on this clone: Its antigen remains unknown.

RNA was extracted and reverse transcribed into cDNA as the sequencing template. Some clones are missing from TCRdb's copy, which holds only in-frame ones; the method was immunoSEQ multiplex PCR. The sample yields 95,000 to 150,000 clones, approximately 57% seen once. Noted treatment: oral pan-JAK inhibitor, 5-10 mg twice daily. V was cut by 7 bases and J by 2 bases, with 14 bases left in between. In germline, CDR1 is SNHLY, CDR2 FYNNEI. The CDR3 covers 14 residues. The specimen comprised CD4+ T cells sorted from blood, sampled at week 4, from a patient treated with tofacitinib. The genes are TRBV2 and TRBJ2-5, with a tentative D call TRBD1 (6 bases). This clonotype was obtained from a human donor with alopecia areata. The DNA of the CDR3 is TGTGCCAGCAACAGGGACCGCTCACAAGAGACCCAGTACTTC. This translates into CASNRDRSQETQYF.